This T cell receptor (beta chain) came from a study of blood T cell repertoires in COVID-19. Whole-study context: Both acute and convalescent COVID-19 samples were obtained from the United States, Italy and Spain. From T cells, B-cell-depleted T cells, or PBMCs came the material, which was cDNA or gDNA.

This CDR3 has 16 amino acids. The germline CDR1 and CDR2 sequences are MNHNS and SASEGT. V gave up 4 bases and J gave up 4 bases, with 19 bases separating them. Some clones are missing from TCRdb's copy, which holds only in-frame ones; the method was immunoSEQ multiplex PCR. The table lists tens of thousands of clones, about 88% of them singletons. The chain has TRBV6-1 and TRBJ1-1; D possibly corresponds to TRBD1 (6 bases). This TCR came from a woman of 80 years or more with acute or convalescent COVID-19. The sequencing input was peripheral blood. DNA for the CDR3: TGTGCCAGCAGTGCCCTATCAGGGGCCCGAGGCACTGAAGCTTTCTTT. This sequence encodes CASSALSGARGTEAFF.